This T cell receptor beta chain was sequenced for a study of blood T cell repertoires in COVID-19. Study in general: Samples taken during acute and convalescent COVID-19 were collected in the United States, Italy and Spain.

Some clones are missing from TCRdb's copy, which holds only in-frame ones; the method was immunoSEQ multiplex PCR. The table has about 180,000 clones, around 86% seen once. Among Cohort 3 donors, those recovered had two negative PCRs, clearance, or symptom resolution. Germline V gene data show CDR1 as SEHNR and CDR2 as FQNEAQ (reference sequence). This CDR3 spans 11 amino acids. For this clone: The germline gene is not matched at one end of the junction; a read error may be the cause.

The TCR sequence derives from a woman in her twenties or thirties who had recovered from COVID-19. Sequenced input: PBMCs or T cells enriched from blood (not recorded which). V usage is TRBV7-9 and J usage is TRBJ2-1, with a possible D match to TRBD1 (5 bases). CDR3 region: CASSLEAGNVF. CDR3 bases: TGTGCCAGCAGCTTAGAGGCAGGGAACGTCTTC.